A selection of T cell receptor beta chains follows, all from one sample in a study of shared clonotypes between healthy human individuals. Clones were read by immunoSEQ multiplex PCR, and TCRdb kept only the in-frame ones, dropping some. This table holds around 2,000,000 clones, about 92% found once. Sequencing was performed on naive CD8+ T cells from PBMCs. These receptors came from a young man in good health. Some clones in this sample may be carry-over from other donors' samples. Each CDR3 is given with its conserved first and last residue. D genes are given only for firm matches. Clone size is not always given. Where it is, it says once, few, many or a class for expanded clones.

J	V	D	size	DNA	CDR3
TRBJ2-3	TRBV4-3	.	.	TGCGCCAGCAGCCAAGACTGGGGGGATACGCAGTATTTT	CASSQDWGDTQYF
TRBJ1-1	TRBV27	.	.	TGTGCCAGCAGGGGGGGACGGAAGAACACTGAAGCTTTCTTT	CASRGGRKNTEAFF
TRBJ2-5	TRBV7-9	TRBD2	.	TGTGCCAGCAGCTCGGGACTTAGGACTAGCGGGGGAGAGACCCAGTACTTC	CASSSGLRTSGGETQYF
TRBJ2-7	TRBV20-1	.	.	TGCAGTGCTAGACTACTCTACGAGCAGTACTTC	CSARLLYEQYF
TRBJ1-1	TRBV5-6	.	.	TGTGCCAGCAGCTTGACAGGGAGGAACACTGAAGCTTTCTTT	CASSLTGRNTEAFF
TRBJ1-1	TRBV6-5	.	.	TGTGCCAGCAGTTACTCGATAAGGGGCACTGAAGCTTTCTTT	CASSYSIRGTEAFF
TRBJ1-5	TRBV27	.	.	TGTGCCAGCAGGGGGGACATGGGGTTGAGTCAGCCCCAGCATTTT	CASRGDMGLSQPQHF
TRBJ1-1	TRBV12-5	.	few	TGTGCTAGTGGTCTCTCAGATAACACTGAAGCTTTCTTT	CASGLSDNTEAFF
TRBJ2-1	TRBV19	TRBD1	.	TGTGCCAGTAGTATAGCGCAGACAGGGAACGGTTACAATGAGCAGTTCTTC	CASSIAQTGNGYNEQFF
TRBJ2-7	TRBV2	TRBD1	.	TGTGCCAGCAGTGAAGCGGGACAGTACTACGAGCAGTACTTC	CASSEAGQYYEQYF